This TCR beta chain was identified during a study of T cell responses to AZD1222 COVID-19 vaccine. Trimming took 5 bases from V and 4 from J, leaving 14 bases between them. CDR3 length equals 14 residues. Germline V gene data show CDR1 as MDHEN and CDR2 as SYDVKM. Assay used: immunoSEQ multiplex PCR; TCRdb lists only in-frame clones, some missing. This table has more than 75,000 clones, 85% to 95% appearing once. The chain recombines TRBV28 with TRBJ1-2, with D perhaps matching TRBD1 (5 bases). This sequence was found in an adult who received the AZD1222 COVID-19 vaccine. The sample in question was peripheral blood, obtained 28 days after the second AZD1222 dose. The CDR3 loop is CASSTLRGAYGYTF. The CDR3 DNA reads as TGTGCCAGCAGTACCCTGAGGGGCGCCTATGGCTACACCTTC.